These T cell receptor beta chains were read from a single sample in a study of post-analysis software for immune sequencing data. Using its own MiXCR run on the PCR reads, TCRdb lists one record per CDR3 protein. The sample lists 450,000 to 650,000 distinct CDR3 sequences; about 40% were seen once. The sequencing sample was made of blood. The receptors were gathered from a girl between 10 and 17 years old with multiple sclerosis. Each CDR3 is given with its conserved first and last residue. The D gene is left open where the match is weak. Part of the rows lack a size; the others show once, few, many or a class for expanded clones.

J gene: TRBJ1-5; V gene: TRBV12-3/TRBV12-4; clone size: once; D gene: -; CDR3 protein: CASSFESPSNQPQHF; CDR3 DNA: TGTGCCAGCAGTTTTGAATCCCCCAGCAATCAGCCCCAGCATTTT
J gene: TRBJ2-5; V gene: TRBV5-1; clone size: -; D gene: -; CDR3 protein: CASSQPGVGETQYF; CDR3 DNA: TGCGCCAGCAGCCAACCAGGGGTGGGGGAGACCCAGTACTTC
J gene: TRBJ1-2; V gene: TRBV12-3/TRBV12-4; clone size: -; D gene: TRBD1; CDR3 protein: CASSSGTGETMHGYTF; CDR3 DNA: TGTGCCAGCAGTTCCGGGACAGGGGAGACCATGCATGGCTACACCTTC
J gene: TRBJ1-2; V gene: TRBV29-1; clone size: few; D gene: TRBD1; CDR3 protein: CSVWDRNGNGYTF; CDR3 DNA: TGCAGCGTCTGGGACAGGAACGGCAATGGCTACACCTTC
J gene: TRBJ1-5; V gene: TRBV2; clone size: -; D gene: -; CDR3 protein: CASNTENQPQHF; CDR3 DNA: TGTGCCAGCAATACAGAGAATCAGCCCCAGCATTTT
J gene: TRBJ2-7; V gene: TRBV7-9; clone size: -; D gene: -; CDR3 protein: CASTRQEDLYEQYF; CDR3 DNA: TGTGCCAGCACCCGGCAGGAGGATCTCTACGAGCAGTACTTC
J gene: TRBJ2-7; V gene: TRBV4-2; clone size: -; D gene: -; CDR3 protein: CASSQEGLKTGTPYEQYF; CDR3 DNA: TGTGCCAGCAGCCAAGAGGGGTTGAAGACGGGAACCCCGTACGAGCAGTACTTC
J gene: TRBJ1-6; V gene: TRBV6-5; clone size: -; D gene: -; CDR3 protein: CASSRRTPQRTPLHF; CDR3 DNA: TGTGCCAGCAGCCGACGGACGCCCCAACGGACACCCCTCCACTTT
J gene: TRBJ2-1; V gene: TRBV7-3; clone size: once; D gene: -; CDR3 protein: CASSLTGTNNEQFF; CDR3 DNA: TGTGCCAGCAGCTTAACTGGGACCAACAATGAGCAGTTCTTC
J gene: TRBJ2-5; V gene: TRBV5-1; clone size: -; D gene: -; CDR3 protein: CASSLEGRTEETQYF; CDR3 DNA: TGCGCCAGCAGCTTGGAAGGAAGGACAGAAGAGACCCAGTACTTC
J gene: TRBJ2-5; V gene: TRBV7-3; clone size: few; D gene: TRBD2; CDR3 protein: CASSLTPGGAETQYF; CDR3 DNA: TGTGCCAGCAGCTTAACTCCCGGGGGGGCCGAGACCCAGTACTTC
J gene: TRBJ1-4; V gene: TRBV29-1; clone size: once; D gene: -; CDR3 protein: CSVDERALHSTNEKLFF; CDR3 DNA: TGCAGCGTTGATGAACGAGCCCTCCACTCAACTAATGAAAAACTGTTTTTT
J gene: TRBJ1-2; V gene: TRBV13; clone size: few; D gene: -; CDR3 protein: CASNSGNYGYTF; CDR3 DNA: TGTGCCAGCAATTCCGGGAACTATGGCTACACCTTC
J gene: TRBJ2-5; V gene: TRBV12-3/TRBV12-4; clone size: many; D gene: -; CDR3 protein: CASRPTRGEETQYF; CDR3 DNA: TGTGCCAGCAGGCCGACACGGGGTGAAGAGACCCAGTACTTC
J gene: TRBJ1-5; V gene: TRBV6-5; clone size: -; D gene: -; CDR3 protein: CASSYSGHSPPQHF; CDR3 DNA: TGTGCCAGCAGTTACTCAGGGCACTCTCCGCCCCAGCATTTT
J gene: TRBJ2-5; V gene: TRBV18; clone size: -; D gene: -; CDR3 protein: CASSPPNSLQETQYF; CDR3 DNA: TGTGCCAGCTCACCACCCAACAGTTTACAAGAGACCCAGTACTTC
J gene: TRBJ1-5; V gene: TRBV20-1; clone size: -; D gene: -; CDR3 protein: CSAKPQESPNQPQHF; CDR3 DNA: TGCAGTGCTAAACCCCAGGAGTCTCCTAATCAGCCCCAGCATTTT
J gene: TRBJ2-2; V gene: TRBV7-9; clone size: -; D gene: -; CDR3 protein: CASSLPRDTGELFF; CDR3 DNA: TGTGCCAGCAGCTTACCTCGGGACACCGGGGAGCTGTTTTTT
J gene: TRBJ2-1; V gene: TRBV20-1; clone size: -; D gene: -; CDR3 protein: CSADLRRRGYNEQFF; CDR3 DNA: TGCAGTGCCGACCTCCGCAGGAGGGGATACAATGAGCAGTTCTTC
J gene: TRBJ2-7; V gene: TRBV12-3/TRBV12-4; clone size: -; D gene: -; CDR3 protein: CASSWGPLYEQYF; CDR3 DNA: TGTGCCAGCAGCTGGGGACCGCTCTACGAGCAGTACTTC
J gene: TRBJ2-5; V gene: TRBV6-6; clone size: -; D gene: TRBD2; CDR3 protein: CASSYHGTSGYQETQYF; CDR3 DNA: TGTGCCAGCAGTTACCATGGGACTAGCGGATACCAAGAGACCCAGTACTTC
J gene: TRBJ2-4; V gene: TRBV2; clone size: -; D gene: -; CDR3 protein: CASTKDELREQYF; CDR3 DNA: TGTGCCAGCACAAAGGACGAGCTAAGGGAGCAGTACTTC
J gene: TRBJ1-1; V gene: TRBV5-5; clone size: -; D gene: TRBD1; CDR3 protein: CASSLTGSTGGNTEAFF; CDR3 DNA: TGTGCCAGCAGCTTGACCGGATCGACAGGGGGGAACACTGAAGCTTTCTTT
J gene: TRBJ2-1; V gene: TRBV6-5; clone size: few; D gene: TRBD1; CDR3 protein: CASSQSGRTGTNEQFF; CDR3 DNA: TGTGCCAGCAGTCAAAGTGGCCGGACAGGGACTAATGAGCAGTTCTTC
J gene: TRBJ2-3; V gene: TRBV12-3/TRBV12-4; clone size: few; D gene: -; CDR3 protein: CASSQGWDTQYF; CDR3 DNA: TGTGCCAGCAGTCAAGGCTGGGATACGCAGTATTTT
J gene: TRBJ2-7; V gene: TRBV7-2; clone size: -; D gene: TRBD2; CDR3 protein: CASSLDPGLAGGYEQYF; CDR3 DNA: TGTGCCAGCAGCTTAGACCCCGGACTAGCGGGAGGCTACGAGCAGTACTTC
J gene: TRBJ1-2; V gene: TRBV24-1; clone size: few; D gene: -; CDR3 protein: CATSPRGNYGYTF; CDR3 DNA: TGTGCCACCAGCCCCAGAGGAAACTATGGCTACACCTTC
J gene: TRBJ2-3; V gene: TRBV6-1; clone size: -; D gene: TRBD2; CDR3 protein: CASLRLAGGTDTQYF; CDR3 DNA: TGTGCCAGCTTAAGACTAGCGGGAGGCACAGATACGCAGTATTTT
J gene: TRBJ2-1; V gene: TRBV7-2; clone size: few; D gene: TRBD2; CDR3 protein: CASSSGRGGSWQFF; CDR3 DNA: TGTGCCAGCAGCTCCGGGCGGGGGGGGTCATGGCAGTTCTTC
J gene: TRBJ2-7; V gene: TRBV29-1; clone size: -; D gene: -; CDR3 protein: CSVKKPDEQYF; CDR3 DNA: TGCAGCGTTAAGAAACCGGACGAGCAGTACTTC
J gene: TRBJ2-1; V gene: TRBV12-3/TRBV12-4; clone size: few; D gene: -; CDR3 protein: CASSFSSRNEQFF; CDR3 DNA: TGTGCCAGCAGCTTCTCTTCCCGCAATGAGCAGTTCTTC
J gene: TRBJ2-7; V gene: TRBV20-1; clone size: -; D gene: TRBD1; CDR3 protein: CSAKRGQGALDEQYF; CDR3 DNA: TGCAGTGCCAAAAGAGGGCAGGGGGCGTTGGACGAGCAGTACTTC
J gene: TRBJ1-2; V gene: TRBV28; clone size: few; D gene: TRBD1; CDR3 protein: CASNLAGGGYGYTF; CDR3 DNA: TGTGCCAGCAATCTAGCAGGGGGAGGCTATGGCTACACCTTC
J gene: TRBJ1-6; V gene: TRBV6-5; clone size: -; D gene: -; CDR3 protein: CASSYIGPKGLHF; CDR3 DNA: TGTGCCAGCAGTTACATCGGCCCCAAAGGGCTCCACTTT
J gene: TRBJ2-5; V gene: TRBV20-1; clone size: few; D gene: TRBD2; CDR3 protein: CSARRTSGGTYQETQYF; CDR3 DNA: TGCAGTGCTAGAAGGACTAGCGGGGGGACCTACCAAGAGACCCAGTACTTC
J gene: TRBJ1-1; V gene: TRBV12-3/TRBV12-4; clone size: few; D gene: TRBD1; CDR3 protein: CASSFPGQGLVPTEAFF; CDR3 DNA: TGTGCCAGCAGTTTCCCAGGACAGGGGCTCGTGCCCACTGAAGCTTTCTTT
J gene: TRBJ2-7; V gene: TRBV20-1; clone size: -; D gene: -; CDR3 protein: CSARGTSVGYEQYF; CDR3 DNA: TGCAGTGCTAGGGGGACTTCAGTGGGCTACGAGCAGTACTTC
J gene: TRBJ1-5; V gene: TRBV7-2; clone size: -; D gene: -; CDR3 protein: CASSSGGINNNQPQHF; CDR3 DNA: TGTGCCAGCAGCTCTGGGGGGATCAACAACAATCAGCCCCAGCATTTT